This T cell receptor (beta chain) is drawn from a study of T-cell reconstitution after alpha-beta-depleted transplantation in children. Germline V gene sequence: CDR1 SGHTA, CDR2 FQGNSA. Trimming removed 2 bases from V and 7 bases from J, with 15 bases in between. The CDR3 runs to 15 residues. This clonotype was counted a few times. During its preparation, the TCRbeta library received unique molecular identifiers. MiXCR, applied by TCRdb to the PCR reads, yields one record per CDR3 protein. The data contain about 480,000 distinct CDR3 sequences, about an eighth of them singletons. The sample was PBMCs from the stem cell graft donor, taken from the stem cell graft. This chain joins TRBV7-2 and TRBJ1-5; weak D call: TRBD1 (6 bases). The source of this sequence is a human donor who donated a stem cell graft to a child with combined immunodeficiency. The chain's CDR3 is CASSLLGQPGQPQHF. The CDR3 DNA reads as TGTGCCAGCAGCTTACTCGGACAGCCAGGACAGCCCCAGCATTTT.